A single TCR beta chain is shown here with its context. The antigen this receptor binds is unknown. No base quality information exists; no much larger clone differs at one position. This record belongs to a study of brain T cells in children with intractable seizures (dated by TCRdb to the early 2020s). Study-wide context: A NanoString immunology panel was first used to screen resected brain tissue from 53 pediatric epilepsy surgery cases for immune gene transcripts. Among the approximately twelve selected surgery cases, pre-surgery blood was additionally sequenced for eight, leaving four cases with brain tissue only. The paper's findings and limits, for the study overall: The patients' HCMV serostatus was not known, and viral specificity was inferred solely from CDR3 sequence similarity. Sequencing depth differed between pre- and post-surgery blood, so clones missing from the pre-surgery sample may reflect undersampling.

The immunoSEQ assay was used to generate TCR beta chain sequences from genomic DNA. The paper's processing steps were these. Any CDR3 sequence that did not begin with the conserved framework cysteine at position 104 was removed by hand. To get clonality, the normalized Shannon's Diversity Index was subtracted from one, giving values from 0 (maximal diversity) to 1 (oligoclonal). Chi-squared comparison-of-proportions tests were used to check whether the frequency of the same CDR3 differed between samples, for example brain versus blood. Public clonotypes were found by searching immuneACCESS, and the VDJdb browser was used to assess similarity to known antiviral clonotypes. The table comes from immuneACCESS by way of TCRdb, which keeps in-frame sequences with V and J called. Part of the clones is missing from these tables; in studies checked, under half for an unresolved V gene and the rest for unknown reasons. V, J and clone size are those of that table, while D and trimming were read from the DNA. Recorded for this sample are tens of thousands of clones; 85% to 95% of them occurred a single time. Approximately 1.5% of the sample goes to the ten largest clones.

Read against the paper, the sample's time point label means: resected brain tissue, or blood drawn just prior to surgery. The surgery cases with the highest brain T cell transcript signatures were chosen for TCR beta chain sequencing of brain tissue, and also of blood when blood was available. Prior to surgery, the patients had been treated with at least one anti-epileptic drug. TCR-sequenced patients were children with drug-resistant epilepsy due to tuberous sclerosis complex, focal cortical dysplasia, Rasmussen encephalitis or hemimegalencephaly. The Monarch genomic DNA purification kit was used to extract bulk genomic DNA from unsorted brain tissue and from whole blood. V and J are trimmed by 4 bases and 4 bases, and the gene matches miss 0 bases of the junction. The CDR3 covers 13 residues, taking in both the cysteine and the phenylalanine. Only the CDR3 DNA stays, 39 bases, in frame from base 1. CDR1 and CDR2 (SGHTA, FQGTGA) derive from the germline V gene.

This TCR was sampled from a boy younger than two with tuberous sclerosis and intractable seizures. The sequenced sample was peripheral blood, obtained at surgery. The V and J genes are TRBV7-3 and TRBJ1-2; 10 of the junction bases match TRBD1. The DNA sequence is TGTGCCAGCAGCTGGACAGGGGGCTATGGCTACACCTTC. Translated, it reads CASSWTGGYGYTF.